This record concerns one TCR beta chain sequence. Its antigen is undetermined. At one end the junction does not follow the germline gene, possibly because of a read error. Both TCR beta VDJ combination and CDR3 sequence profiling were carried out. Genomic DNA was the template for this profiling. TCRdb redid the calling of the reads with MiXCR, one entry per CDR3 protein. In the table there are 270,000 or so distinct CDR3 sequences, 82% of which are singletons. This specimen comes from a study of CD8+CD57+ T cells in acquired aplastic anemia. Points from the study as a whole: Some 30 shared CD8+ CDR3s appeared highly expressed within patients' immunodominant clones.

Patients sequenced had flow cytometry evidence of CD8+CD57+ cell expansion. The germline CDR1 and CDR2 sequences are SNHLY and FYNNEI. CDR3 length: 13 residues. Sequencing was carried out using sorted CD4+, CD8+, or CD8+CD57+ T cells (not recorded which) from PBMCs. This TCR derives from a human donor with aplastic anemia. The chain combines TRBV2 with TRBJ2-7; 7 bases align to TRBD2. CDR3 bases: TGCAGCGTTGGGGAAGGGAGGGCCTATACGCAGTACTTC. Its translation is CSVGEGRAYTQYF.